What follows are 7 T cell receptor beta chains derived from one specimen sequenced in a study of cytomegalovirus exposure and HLA in healthy donors. PCR used 60 Vbeta primers and 13 Jbeta primers. Using immunoSEQ multiplex PCR, the repertoire was profiled, and TCRdb retains in-frame clones only, with some absent. The sample lists under 110,000 clones, approximately 85% seen once, with about 3.9% in the top ten. Sequencing was performed on PBMCs. The receptor source for this set is a man aged 30 to 39 in good health and CMV-seronegative.

The rearrangement joins TRBV19 to TRBJ2-3; D not certain. The germline gives CDR1 LNHDA, CDR2 SQIVND (reference sequence). The CDR3 is made up of 17 amino acids. Trimming pared 7 bases from V and 2 bases from J, leaving 22 bases between. CDR3 in DNA: TGTGCCAGTACCCCGCAGCCCGCAACGAGGCCCACAGATACGCAGTATTTT. Its protein is CASTPQPATRPTDTQYF.

The rearrangement uses TRBV30 and TRBJ1-6; 7 bases agree with TRBD1. Germline V gives CDR1 GTSNPN, CDR2 SVGIG (reference sequence). There are 12 residues in the CDR3. V dropped 5 bases and J dropped 5; count of bases not matched to a gene: 0. CDR3 sequence: CAWDRDNSPLHF. In DNA, the CDR3 is TGTGCCTGGGACAGGGATAATTCACCCCTCCACTTT.

V and J are TRBV28 and TRBJ2-5, with TRBD2 as a possible D gene (6 bases). V was shortened by 6 bases and J by 2 bases, with 16 bases between the two germline ends. Germline CDR1 reads MDHEN; CDR2 reads SYDVKM. CDR3 size: 15 residues. This CDR3 is CASRRDRDRQETQYF. CDR3 DNA sequence: TGTGCCAGCAGGCGGGACCGTGACAGACAAGAGACCCAGTACTTC.

This sequence joins TRBV30 and TRBJ2-2; the D is unclear. CDR1 is GTSNPN and CDR2 is SVGIG in the germline V gene (reference sequence). The V end lost 3 bases, the J end lost 10 bases, and 9 bases lay between the germline ends. This CDR3 is built from 11 residues. CDR3 sequence reads: CAWRESKELFF. CDR3 nucleotides: TGTGCCTGGAGGGAGTCTAAGGAGCTGTTTTTT.

V gene TRBV28 combines with J gene TRBJ2-7; maybe TRBD1 (6 bases). Germline assignment: CDR1 MDHEN and CDR2 SYDVKM. Trimming pared 6 bases from V and 3 bases from J, leaving 9 bases between. The CDR3 covers 12 residues. The CDR3: CASRMTGYEQYF. CDR3 in DNA: TGTGCCAGCAGGATGACAGGCTACGAGCAGTACTTC.

This chain connects TRBV27 to TRBJ2-7; 13 nucleotides agree with TRBD2. CDR1 is MNHEY and CDR2 is SMNVEV in the germline V gene (reference sequence). The CDR3 has 14 residues. Germline trimming cut 5 bases from V and 6 bases from J; bases unmatched to any gene: 4. The CDR3 loop is CASSPGLAGAEQYF. The CDR3, as DNA: TGTGCCAGCAGTCCCGGACTAGCGGGAGCCGAGCAGTACTTC.

This sequence joins TRBV2 and TRBJ2-1, with 8 bases identical to TRBD2. Germline trimming cut 8 bases from V and 0 bases from J; bases unmatched to any gene: 3. The CDR3 has 14 residues. Germline V CDR1 and CDR2: SNHLY, FYNNEI. CDR3 region: CASGSGSSYNEQFF. CDR3 DNA sequence: TGTGCCAGCGGGAGCGGGAGCTCCTACAATGAGCAGTTCTTC.